This T cell receptor (beta chain) was sequenced in a study of blood T cells in healthy people across ages. Study-wide points: Long-lived and aged donors differed, with more naive CD4+ cells and higher diversity in the long-lived.

A second about 7 to 11 cycle PCR used barcoded and J-beta primers. A single record per CDR3 protein comes from TCRdb applying MiXCR to the 5' RACE reads. In the table there are 1.5 million or so distinct CDR3 sequences, around 40% of which are singletons. Germline V lookup: CDR1 DFQATT, CDR2 SNEGSKA (reference sequence). Trimming stripped 3 bases from V and 4 bases from J, with 11 bases between. The length of the CDR3 is 13 residues. This clonotype has just a few counts. Antigen unknown. Material: blood. This sequence was found in a woman aged 18-35 years in good health. The chain combines TRBV20-1 with TRBJ2-3; no clear D gene. CDR3 coding DNA: TGCAGTGCTAGCTGGATGAGCCCAGATACGCAGTATTTT. As protein: CSASWMSPDTQYF.